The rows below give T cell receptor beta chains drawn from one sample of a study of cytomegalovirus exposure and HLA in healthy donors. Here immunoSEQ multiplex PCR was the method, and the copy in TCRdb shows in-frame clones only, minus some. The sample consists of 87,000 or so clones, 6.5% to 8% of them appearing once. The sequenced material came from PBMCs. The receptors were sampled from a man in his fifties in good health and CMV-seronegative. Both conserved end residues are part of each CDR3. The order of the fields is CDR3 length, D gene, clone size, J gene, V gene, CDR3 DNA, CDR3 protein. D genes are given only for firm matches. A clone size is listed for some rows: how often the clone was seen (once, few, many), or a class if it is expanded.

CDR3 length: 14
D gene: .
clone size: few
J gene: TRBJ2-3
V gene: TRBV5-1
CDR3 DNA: TGCGCCAGCACCAGACAGTCCGAAACAGATACGCAGTATTTT
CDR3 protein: CASTRQSETDTQYF

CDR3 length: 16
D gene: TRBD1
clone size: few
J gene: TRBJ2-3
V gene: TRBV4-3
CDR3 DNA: TGCGCCAGCAGCCAAGATACCAGGGGGCGAACAGATACGCAGTATTTT
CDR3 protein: CASSQDTRGRTDTQYF

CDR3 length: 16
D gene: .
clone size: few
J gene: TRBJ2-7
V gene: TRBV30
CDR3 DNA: TGTGCCTGGAGTGTACCCTGGAGTAGACCACCCTACGAGCAGTACTTC
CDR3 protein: CAWSVPWSRPPYEQYF

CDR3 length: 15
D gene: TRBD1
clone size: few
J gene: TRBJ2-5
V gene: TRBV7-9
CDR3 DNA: TGTGCCAGCAGCTTAAGGCAGGGGGCTTGGGAGACCCAGTACTTC
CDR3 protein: CASSLRQGAWETQYF

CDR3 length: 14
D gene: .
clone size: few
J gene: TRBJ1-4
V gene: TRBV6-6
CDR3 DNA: TGTGCCAGCAGTTACTCGGTTCAGGATGAAAAACTGTTTTTT
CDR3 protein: CASSYSVQDEKLFF

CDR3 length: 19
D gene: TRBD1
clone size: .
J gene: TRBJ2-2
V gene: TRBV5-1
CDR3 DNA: TGCGCCAGCAGCCGAAGGTTAGACAGGGGGCCTTACCCGCCCGGGGAGCTGTTTTTT
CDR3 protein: CASSRRLDRGPYPPGELFF

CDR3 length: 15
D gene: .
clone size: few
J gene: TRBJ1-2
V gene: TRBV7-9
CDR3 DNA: TGTGCCAGCAGCTTAGTAGGGGGGGTGAACTATGGCTACACCTTC
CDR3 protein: CASSLVGGVNYGYTF

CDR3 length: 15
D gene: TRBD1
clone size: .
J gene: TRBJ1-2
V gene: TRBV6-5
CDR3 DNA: TGTGCCAGTTCTTGGGGGACAGGCATAAACTATGGCTACACCTTC
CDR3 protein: CASSWGTGINYGYTF

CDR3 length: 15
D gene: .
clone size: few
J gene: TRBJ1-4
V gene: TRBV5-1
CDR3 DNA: TGCGCCAGCAGCCTGGGGGCCGCTTCTAATGAAAAACTGTTTTTT
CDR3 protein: CASSLGAASNEKLFF

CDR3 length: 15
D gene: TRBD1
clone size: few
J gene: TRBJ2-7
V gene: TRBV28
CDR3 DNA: TGTGCCAGCAGCTCCTCCGGGACAGGGTTCGACGAGCAGTACTTC
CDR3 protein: CASSSSGTGFDEQYF

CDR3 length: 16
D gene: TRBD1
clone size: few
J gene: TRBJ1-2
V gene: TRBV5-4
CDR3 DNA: TGTGCCAGCAGCCTTAGTGGGGGACAGGGGTACTATGGCTACACCTTC
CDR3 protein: CASSLSGGQGYYGYTF

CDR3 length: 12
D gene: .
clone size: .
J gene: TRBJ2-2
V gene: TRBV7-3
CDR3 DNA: TGTGCCAGCAGCTTACCTCCCGGGGAGCTGTTTTTT
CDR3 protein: CASSLPPGELFF

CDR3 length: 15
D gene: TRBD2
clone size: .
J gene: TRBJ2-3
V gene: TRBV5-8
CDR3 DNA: TGTGCCAGCAACTGGGCGCTCGGGGGGGGAGATACGCAGTATTTT
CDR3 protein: CASNWALGGGDTQYF

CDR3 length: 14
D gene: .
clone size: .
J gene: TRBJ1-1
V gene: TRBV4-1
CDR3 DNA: TGCGCCAGCAGCCCACAATTCGCGGACACTGAAGCTTTCTTT
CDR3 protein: CASSPQFADTEAFF

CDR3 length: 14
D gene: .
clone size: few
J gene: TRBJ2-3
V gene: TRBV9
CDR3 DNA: TGTGCCAGCTCGCCAGGGGGGAGCACAGATACGCAGTATTTT
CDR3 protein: CASSPGGSTDTQYF

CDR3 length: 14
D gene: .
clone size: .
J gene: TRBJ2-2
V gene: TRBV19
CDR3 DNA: TGTGCCAGTAGTATCCTCCCGAACACCGGGGAGCTGTTTTTT
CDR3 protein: CASSILPNTGELFF

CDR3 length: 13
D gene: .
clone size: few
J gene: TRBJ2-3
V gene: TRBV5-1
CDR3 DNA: TGCGCCAGCAGCTCCACGGGTTCAGATACGCAGTATTTT
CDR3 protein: CASSSTGSDTQYF

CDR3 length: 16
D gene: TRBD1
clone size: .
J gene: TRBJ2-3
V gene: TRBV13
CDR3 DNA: TGTGCCAGCAGCTTAGCCGGGACAGGGCTTGGAGATACGCAGTATTTT
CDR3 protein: CASSLAGTGLGDTQYF

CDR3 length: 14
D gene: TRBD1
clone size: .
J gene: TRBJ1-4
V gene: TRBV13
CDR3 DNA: TGTGCCAGCAGCGGAAGGGACAGCCGTCTTAAACTGTTTTTT
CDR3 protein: CASSGRDSRLKLFF

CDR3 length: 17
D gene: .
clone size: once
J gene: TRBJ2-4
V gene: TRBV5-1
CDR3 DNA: TGCGCCAGCAGCTGGGGACCAGGGGCGCCTGGCGAAGACATTCAGTACTTC
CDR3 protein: CASSWGPGAPGEDIQYF

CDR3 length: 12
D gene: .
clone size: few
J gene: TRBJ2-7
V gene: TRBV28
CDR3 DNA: TGTGCCAGCAGGGGGGGTGTCTACGAGCAGTACTTC
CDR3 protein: CASRGGVYEQYF